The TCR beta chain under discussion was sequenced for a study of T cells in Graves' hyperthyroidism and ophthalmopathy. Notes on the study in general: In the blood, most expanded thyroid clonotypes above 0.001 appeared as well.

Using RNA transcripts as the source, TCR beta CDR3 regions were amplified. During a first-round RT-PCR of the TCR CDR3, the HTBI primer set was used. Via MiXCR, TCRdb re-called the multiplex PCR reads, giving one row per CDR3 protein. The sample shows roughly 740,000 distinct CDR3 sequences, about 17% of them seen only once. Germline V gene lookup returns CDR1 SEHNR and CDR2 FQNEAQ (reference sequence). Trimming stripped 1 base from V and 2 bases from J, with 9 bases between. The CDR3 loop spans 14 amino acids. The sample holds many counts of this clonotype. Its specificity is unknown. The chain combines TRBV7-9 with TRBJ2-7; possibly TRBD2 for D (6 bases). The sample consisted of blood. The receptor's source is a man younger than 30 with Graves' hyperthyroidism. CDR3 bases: TGTGCCAGCAGCTTAGTGGAGGGAACCTACGAGCAGTACTTC. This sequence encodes CASSLVEGTYEQYF. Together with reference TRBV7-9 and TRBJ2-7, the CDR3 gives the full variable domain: DTGVSQNPRHKITKRGQNVTFRCDPISEHNRLYWYRQTLGQGPEFLTYFQNEAQLEKSRLLSDRFSAERPKGSFSTLEIQRTEQGDSAMYLCASSLVEGTYEQYFGPGTRLTVT.